The 28 T cell receptor beta chains given below trace back to one sample, sequenced in a study of T cells in localized non-small cell lung cancer. The assay was immunoSEQ multiplex PCR, and TCRdb's table has in-frame clones only and misses some. The top ten hold approximately 9.7% of the sample, which has fewer than 100,000 clones, 80% seen once. The specimen comprised peripheral blood, sampled before any cancer treatment. These receptors were taken from an older female donor with stage I lung adenocarcinoma.

This clone showed up just once. The chain joins TRBV5-5 to TRBJ1-4; D is unclear. The CDR3 is 13 residues long. Germline V CDR1 and CDR2: SGHKS, YYEKEE (reference sequence). Trimming removed 4 bases at V and 2 bases at J, with 6 bases between. The CDR3 sequence: CASSLLTNEKLFF. CDR3 nucleotides: TGTGCCAGCAGCCTCCTTACTAATGAAAAACTGTTTTTT.

The CDR3 region is CASSSIAGLGYNEQFF. DNA for the CDR3: TGTGCCAGCAGCTCAATAGCGGGCCTGGGCTACAATGAGCAGTTCTTC. This chain connects TRBV5-8 to TRBJ2-1, with 7 bases identical to TRBD2. This CDR3 region has 16 residues. Germline loops: CDR1 SGHTS, CDR2 YDEGEE. The V and J ends lost 3 bases and 3 bases, in that order; junction bases with no gene match: 9.

The rearrangement uses TRBV4-1 and TRBJ1-5; the D gene is possibly TRBD1 (5 bases). The CDR3 extends over 16 amino acids. Trimming pared 1 base from V and 4 bases from J, leaving 14 bases between. Germline V CDR1 and CDR2: MGHRA, YSYEKL. The CDR3 loop reads CASSQGTGRINQPQHF. The DNA of the CDR3 is TGCGCCAGCAGCCAAGGGACGGGACGGATAAATCAGCCCCAGCATTTT.

This clone has a single count. The chain uses TRBV19 and TRBJ2-7, with 7 bases lining up with TRBD1. The CDR3 sequence is 14 residues long. Trimming removed 5 bases from V and 2 bases from J; junction bases left unmatched: 6. Germline CDR1 is LNHDA and CDR2 is SQIVND (reference sequence). CDR3 loop: CASSSYRGAYEQYF. In DNA form, the CDR3 reads TGTGCCAGTAGTTCGTACAGGGGCGCCTACGAGCAGTACTTC.

The V call is TRBV4-3, the J call TRBJ1-2; D remains unclear. This CDR3 comprises 16 residues. V was trimmed by 4 bases and J by 5 bases, leaving 20 bases between them. CDR1 is LGHNA, CDR2 YSLEER, per germline. CDR3 residues: CASSRDEGYSSYGYTF. The CDR3 nucleotides read TGCGCCAGCAGCCGGGATGAGGGCTATTCTTCTTATGGCTACACCTTC.

This rearrangement joins TRBV7-2 to TRBJ2-7, with 10 positions matching TRBD2. Germline values: CDR1 SGHTA, CDR2 FQGNSA. This CDR3 contains 18 residues. Trimming took 0 bases from V and 6 from J; bases not matched to a gene: 14. In nucleotides, the CDR3 is TGTGCCAGCAGCTTAGCTACCACTCTAGCGGGAGATTCTGGCGAGCAGTACTTC. Translating it yields CASSLATTLAGDSGEQYF.

The V call is TRBV30, the J call TRBJ1-1, with D possibly being TRBD1 (5 bases). CDR3 size: 16 residues. Germline V gene data show CDR1 as GTSNPN and CDR2 as SVGIG (reference sequence). V lost 0 bases to trimming and J lost 2 bases, with 16 bases between them. CDR3 amino acids: CAWSVPKGTPNTEAFF. CDR3 bases: TGTGCCTGGAGTGTACCCAAAGGGACGCCTAACACTGAAGCTTTCTTT.

V usage is TRBV2 and J usage is TRBJ1-6; maybe TRBD1 (6 bases). Between the trimmed V and J ends, which lost 2 bases and 9 bases, there was a span of 14 bases. Germline loops: CDR1 SNHLY, CDR2 FYNNEI. This CDR3 has 15 amino acids. The CDR3 nucleotides read TGTGCCAGCAGTGAAATCGTCAGGGGCGTTTCACCCCTCCACTTT. Its translation: CASSEIVRGVSPLHF.

The chain recombines TRBV6-5 with TRBJ2-1; D gene unclear. Germline CDR1 is MNHEY and CDR2 is SVGAGI. CDR3 length: 13 amino acids. Trimming removed 0 bases from V and 12 bases from J, with 12 bases in between. CDR3 in amino acids: CASSYSTGLGQFF. The CDR3 DNA is TGTGCCAGCAGTTACTCGACGGGCCTAGGGCAGTTCTTC.

This chain uses TRBV27 with TRBJ2-2; D gene ambiguous. V was trimmed by 7 bases and J by 0 bases, leaving 6 bases between them. Per the germline V gene, CDR1 is MNHEY and CDR2 is SMNVEV (reference sequence). This CDR3 is 13 amino acids long. The CDR3 nucleotides read TGTGCCAGCAAACGGTCGAACACCGGGGAGCTGTTTTTT. Translating gives CASKRSNTGELFF.

The chain has TRBV7-9 and TRBJ2-2; D uncertain. Germline values: CDR1 SEHNR, CDR2 FQNEAQ (reference sequence). Trimming stripped 5 bases from V and 1 base from J, with 8 bases between. The CDR3 extends over 14 amino acids. The CDR3 region is CASSISLNTGELFF. The CDR3 region has the DNA TGTGCCAGCAGCATCTCTCTGAACACCGGGGAGCTGTTTTTT.

V is TRBV7-9 and J is TRBJ2-3; 8 bases line up with TRBD1. CDR1 SEHNR and CDR2 FQNEAQ come from the germline V gene (reference sequence). The length of the CDR3 is 13 residues. V lost 6 bases to trimming and J lost 4 bases; unmatched junction nucleotides: 3. CDR3 DNA: TGTGCCAGCAGAGACAGGGGAGCAGATACGCAGTATTTT. Translated, it gives CASRDRGADTQYF.

The J gene is TRBJ1-2, the V gene TRBV29-1, with D unresolved. Germline V lookup: CDR1 SQVTM, CDR2 ANQGSEA. The CDR3 is 14 residues long. The V gene lost 6 bases and the J gene lost 0 bases, with 14 bases spanning the gap. This CDR3 is CSVATPTSNYGYTF. The CDR3 nucleotides read TGCAGCGTCGCGACTCCAACCTCTAACTATGGCTACACCTTC. The variable domain in full, with the rest retrieved from reference TRBV29-1 and TRBJ1-2, is SAVISQKPSRDICQRGTSLTIQCQVDSQVTMMFWYRQQPGQSLTLIATANQGSEATYESGFVIDKFPISRPNLTFSTLTVSNMSPEDSSIYLCSVATPTSNYGYTFGSGTRLTVV.

The CDR3 protein is CASSLLRATEAFF. The CDR3 DNA sequence: TGTGCCAGCAGCTTACTCAGGGCCACTGAAGCTTTCTTT. The V and J genes are TRBV7-2 and TRBJ1-1, with a possible D match to TRBD1 (5 bases). Germline assignment: CDR1 SGHTA and CDR2 FQGNSA. Trimming stripped 2 bases from V and 4 bases from J, with 8 bases between. The CDR3 is made up of 13 amino acids. Complete variable domain (other parts from reference TRBV7-2 and TRBJ1-1): GAGVSQSPSNKVTEKGKDVELRCDPISGHTALYWYRQSLGQGLEFLIYFQGNSAPDKSGLPSDRFSAERTGGSVSTLTIQRTQQEDSAVYLCASSLLRATEAFFGQGTRLTVV.

The V and J genes are TRBV7-3 and TRBJ2-1; the D is unclear. Looked up from germline, CDR1 is SGHTA and CDR2 is FQGTGA. The CDR3 covers 14 residues. The ends were cut back, 4 bases at V and 5 bases at J, with 12 bases in the middle. CDR3 amino acids: CASSSNSLNNEQFF. The CDR3 bases are TGTGCCAGCAGCTCCAACAGCCTAAACAATGAGCAGTTCTTC.

The CDR3: CASIGGDYQPQHF. In DNA, the CDR3 is TGTGCCAGCATAGGGGGTGATTATCAGCCCCAGCATTTT. The chain combines TRBV28 with TRBJ1-5, with D perhaps TRBD1 (6 bases). V lost 7 bases, J lost 5 bases, and 12 bases lay in between. In germline, CDR1 is MDHEN, CDR2 SYDVKM. The CDR3 loop spans 13 amino acids.

This chain joins TRBV27 and TRBJ1-2, with D uncertain. Germline values: CDR1 MNHEY, CDR2 SMNVEV (reference sequence). Trimming stripped 10 bases from V and 2 bases from J, with 17 bases between. There are 14 residues in the CDR3. CDR3 bases: TGTGCCACCTCGAAAGAGGCTGCGAACTATGGCTACACCTTC. The encoded protein is CATSKEAANYGYTF.

This chain links TRBV6-5 with TRBJ1-2, with D possibly being TRBD1 (5 bases). The CDR3 is 14 amino acids. The germline CDR1 and CDR2 sequences are MNHEY and SVGAGI. The ends were cut back, 5 bases at V and 3 bases at J, with 13 bases in the middle. CDR3 DNA sequence: TGTGCCAGCAGTGAAGGGGCAGGAGACTATGGCTACACCTTC. Protein product: CASSEGAGDYGYTF.

This chain uses TRBV6-1 with TRBJ2-7; a weak D match, TRBD1 (7 bases). V shed 6 bases and J shed 8 bases, with 14 bases lying between them. From germline, CDR1 is MNHNS and CDR2 SASEGT. This CDR3 comprises 12 residues. CDR3 in DNA: TGTGCCAGCAGGCAGACAGGGACTCAGCAGTACTTC. This codes for CASRQTGTQQYF.

V and J are TRBV6-5 and TRBJ2-7; TRBD1 aligns across 9 bases. Germline-derived CDR1 and CDR2 are MNHEY and SVGAGI. The CDR3 totals 16 residues. V shed 2 bases and J 8 bases; nucleotides not matched to a gene: 13. The CDR3 DNA sequence: TGTGCCAGCAGTTACGGGACAGGGAGAGGGGGACCACAGCAGTACTTC. Its protein product is CASSYGTGRGGPQQYF.

The V and J genes are TRBV15 and TRBJ1-5; TRBD1 aligns across 10 bases. The trim removed 3 bases at V and 10 bases at J, leaving 6 bases unmatched. The germline V gene has CDR1 LNHNV and CDR2 YYDKDF (reference sequence). CDR3 length: 14 amino acids. For the CDR3, the DNA is TGTGCCACCAGCAGGTTAGGACAGGGGGAACCCCAGCATTTT. It codes for CATSRLGQGEPQHF.

This chain links TRBV28 with TRBJ2-1, with D possibly matching TRBD1 (8 bases). The CDR3 consists of 15 residues. Germline-derived CDR1 and CDR2 are MDHEN and SYDVKM. V was shortened by 1 base and J by 7 bases, with 14 bases between the two germline ends. The CDR3 loop is CASSLSGQGGNEQFF. The DNA for the CDR3 is TGTGCCAGCAGTTTATCTGGACAGGGAGGGAATGAGCAGTTCTTC. The variable domain in full, completed from reference TRBV28 and TRBJ2-1, reads DVKVTQSSRYLVKRTGEKVFLECVQDMDHENMFWYRQDPGLGLRLIYFSYDVKMKEKGDIPEGYSVSREKKERFSLILESASTNQTSMYLCASSLSGQGGNEQFFGPGTRLTVL.

This clone has only one observation. The chain is built from TRBV6-1 and TRBJ2-7, with 10 nucleotides matching TRBD2. The CDR3 extends over 16 amino acids. The germline gives CDR1 MNHNS, CDR2 SASEGT. Unmatched junction bases numbered 14, after V lost 5 bases and J lost 7 bases. In nucleotides, the CDR3 is TGTGCCAGCAGTAAAGAGGGTGTTAGCGGGGGGTCTGAGCAGTACTTC. It encodes CASSKEGVSGGSEQYF.

The chain recombines TRBV2 with TRBJ2-1; 12 positions match TRBD1. Germline V gene lookup returns CDR1 SNHLY and CDR2 FYNNEI. V lost 6 bases to trimming and J lost 7 bases; unmatched junction nucleotides: 13. CDR3 length: 17 residues. The CDR3: CASRPRRGQGASNEQFF. CDR3 in DNA: TGTGCCAGCAGGCCTCGACGGGGACAGGGGGCGAGTAATGAGCAGTTCTTC.

This clone was seen more than once but under ten times. CDR3 DNA: TGTGCCAGCAGCCAGGAAGGGACAGCTCGAGGAAACATTCAGTACTTC. Amino acid sequence: CASSQEGTARGNIQYF. The V gene is TRBV4-2, the J gene TRBJ2-4; 7 positions agree with TRBD1. Per the germline V gene, CDR1 is LGHNA and CDR2 is YNFKEQ. The ends lost 3 bases at V and 6 bases at J; junction bases unmatched: 11. This CDR3 is built from 16 residues.

This chain links TRBV28 with TRBJ2-1; unclear D gene. The CDR3 loop spans 12 amino acids. V was shortened by 8 bases and J by 8 bases, with 13 bases between the two germline ends. CDR1 is MDHEN, CDR2 SYDVKM, per germline. DNA for the CDR3: TGTGCCAGCCAGCGAGTAGTCCATGAGCAGTTCTTC. As protein: CASQRVVHEQFF. Filled out from reference TRBV28 and TRBJ2-1, the complete variable domain reads DVKVTQSSRYLVKRTGEKVFLECVQDMDHENMFWYRQDPGLGLRLIYFSYDVKMKEKGDIPEGYSVSREKKERFSLILESASTNQTSMYLCASQRVVHEQFFGPGTRLTVL.

This chain connects TRBV6-5 to TRBJ1-1, with D uncertain. This CDR3 contains 13 residues. Deletions cut 7 bases from V and 5 bases from J, with 14 bases between. Germline V gene sequence: CDR1 MNHEY, CDR2 SVGAGI. The CDR3 nucleotides read TGTGCCAGCACCCAAAGTTCCTGGACTGAAGCTTTCTTT. This sequence encodes CASTQSSWTEAFF.

The V gene is TRBV21-1, the J gene TRBJ2-7; TRBD1, as called in the table, went unchecked against the DNA. TRBV21-1 is flagged as a pseudogene. This CDR3 contains 13 residues. CDR3 region: CASSKALLQGRYF. CDR3 in DNA: TGTGCCAGCAGCAAAGCGCTCTTACAGGGGAGGTACTTC.